Included here is one T cell receptor beta chain sequence, with context. No antigen is known for it. No base quality information exists; no much larger clone differs at one position. TCRbeta CDR3 regions were amplified from genomic DNA by means of the immunoSEQ Assay, a bias-controlled multiplex PCR. The study's own analysis went as follows. The number of nucleated cells in each sample was estimated from the amplification of reference gene primers within the assay. To quantify the absolute abundance of each unique TCRbeta CDR3 rearrangement, sequence reads were collapsed and filtered. Productive Simpson clonality was computed per sample as the square root of Simpson's diversity index over productive rearrangements. The table was pulled from immuneACCESS by TCRdb, which kept in-frame rearrangements only. Such tables lose some clones; where checked, under half of the loss comes from unresolved V genes, and the rest has no known cause. V, J and clone size are those of that table, while D and trimming were read from the DNA. For this sample there are tens of thousands of clones; around 91% appear just once. Of the sample, 1.9% falls within the top ten clones.

The collaborating institutions used their own protocols to collect whole blood in K2EDTA tubes. For TCRbeta analysis, collaborators shipped samples as frozen whole blood, isolated PBMCs, or DNA extracted from either of those sample types. This sample was taken from a study of blood T cell repertoires in COVID-19 (dated by TCRdb to about 2020). Concerning the study at large: The collaborator samples originated in the United States, Italy and Spain and spanned the acute and convalescent phases of COVID-19. The prospective study material was composed of cDNA or gDNA derived from T cells, B-cell-depleted T cells, or PBMCs. Deeply sampled blood TCRbeta repertoires from subjects exposed to, actively infected with, or recovered from COVID-19 were included in the dataset. The repertoires were released in a freely available public database intended as a resource for research on the immune response to SARS-CoV-2. Samples came from the ongoing ImmuneRACE study (first 160 participants) plus 1,254 subjects from 6 global collaborators. A de-identified subject ID, COVID-19 status, age in years and sex were almost always included in the sample metadata. Where HLA class I and class II types were available, the types were taken from metadata supplied by the sample provider, not from assay-based typing.

From the cysteine through the phenylalanine, the CDR3 covers 16 amino acids. Only the CDR3 portion is preserved as DNA: 48 bases, with reading frame beginning at the first base. V loses 2 bases at its end and J loses 6 bases; junction bases beyond the gene matches: 9. CDR1 and CDR2 (SGHNT, YENEEA) derive from the germline V gene. What the study reported, not specific to this receptor: Clinical and demographic metadata were provided uncurated, with the amount varying by source and participant.

The origin of this receptor is a woman aged 50 to 60 in a cohort sampled during active COVID-19. This sequence uses TRBV11-3 and TRBJ2-1; TRBD1 fits 8 bases in the junction. Sequencing input: peripheral blood. The DNA is as follows: TGTGCCAGCAGCTTAAACAGGGGGTCGTACGGCAATGAGCAGTTCTTC. It translates to CASSLNRGSYGNEQFF.